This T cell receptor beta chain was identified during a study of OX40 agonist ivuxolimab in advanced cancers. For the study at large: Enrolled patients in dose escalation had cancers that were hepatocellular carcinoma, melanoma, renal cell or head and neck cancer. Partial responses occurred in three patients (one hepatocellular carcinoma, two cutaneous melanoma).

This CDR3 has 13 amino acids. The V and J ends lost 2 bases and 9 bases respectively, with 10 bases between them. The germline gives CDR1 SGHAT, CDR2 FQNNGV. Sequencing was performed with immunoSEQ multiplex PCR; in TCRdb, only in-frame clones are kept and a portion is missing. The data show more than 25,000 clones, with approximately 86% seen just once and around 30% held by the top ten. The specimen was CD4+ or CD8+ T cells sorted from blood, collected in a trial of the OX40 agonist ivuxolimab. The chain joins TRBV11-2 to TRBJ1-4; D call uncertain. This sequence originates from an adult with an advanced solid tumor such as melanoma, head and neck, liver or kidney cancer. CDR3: CASSLSWTQKLFF. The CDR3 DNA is TGTGCCAGCAGCTTAAGCTGGACCCAAAAACTGTTTTTT. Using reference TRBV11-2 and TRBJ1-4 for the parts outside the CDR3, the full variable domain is EAGVAQSPRYKIIEKRQSVAFWCNPISGHATLYWYQQILGQGPKLLIQFQNNGVVDDSQLPKDRFSAERLKGVDSTLKIQPAKLEDSAVYLCASSLSWTQKLFFGSGTQLSVL.